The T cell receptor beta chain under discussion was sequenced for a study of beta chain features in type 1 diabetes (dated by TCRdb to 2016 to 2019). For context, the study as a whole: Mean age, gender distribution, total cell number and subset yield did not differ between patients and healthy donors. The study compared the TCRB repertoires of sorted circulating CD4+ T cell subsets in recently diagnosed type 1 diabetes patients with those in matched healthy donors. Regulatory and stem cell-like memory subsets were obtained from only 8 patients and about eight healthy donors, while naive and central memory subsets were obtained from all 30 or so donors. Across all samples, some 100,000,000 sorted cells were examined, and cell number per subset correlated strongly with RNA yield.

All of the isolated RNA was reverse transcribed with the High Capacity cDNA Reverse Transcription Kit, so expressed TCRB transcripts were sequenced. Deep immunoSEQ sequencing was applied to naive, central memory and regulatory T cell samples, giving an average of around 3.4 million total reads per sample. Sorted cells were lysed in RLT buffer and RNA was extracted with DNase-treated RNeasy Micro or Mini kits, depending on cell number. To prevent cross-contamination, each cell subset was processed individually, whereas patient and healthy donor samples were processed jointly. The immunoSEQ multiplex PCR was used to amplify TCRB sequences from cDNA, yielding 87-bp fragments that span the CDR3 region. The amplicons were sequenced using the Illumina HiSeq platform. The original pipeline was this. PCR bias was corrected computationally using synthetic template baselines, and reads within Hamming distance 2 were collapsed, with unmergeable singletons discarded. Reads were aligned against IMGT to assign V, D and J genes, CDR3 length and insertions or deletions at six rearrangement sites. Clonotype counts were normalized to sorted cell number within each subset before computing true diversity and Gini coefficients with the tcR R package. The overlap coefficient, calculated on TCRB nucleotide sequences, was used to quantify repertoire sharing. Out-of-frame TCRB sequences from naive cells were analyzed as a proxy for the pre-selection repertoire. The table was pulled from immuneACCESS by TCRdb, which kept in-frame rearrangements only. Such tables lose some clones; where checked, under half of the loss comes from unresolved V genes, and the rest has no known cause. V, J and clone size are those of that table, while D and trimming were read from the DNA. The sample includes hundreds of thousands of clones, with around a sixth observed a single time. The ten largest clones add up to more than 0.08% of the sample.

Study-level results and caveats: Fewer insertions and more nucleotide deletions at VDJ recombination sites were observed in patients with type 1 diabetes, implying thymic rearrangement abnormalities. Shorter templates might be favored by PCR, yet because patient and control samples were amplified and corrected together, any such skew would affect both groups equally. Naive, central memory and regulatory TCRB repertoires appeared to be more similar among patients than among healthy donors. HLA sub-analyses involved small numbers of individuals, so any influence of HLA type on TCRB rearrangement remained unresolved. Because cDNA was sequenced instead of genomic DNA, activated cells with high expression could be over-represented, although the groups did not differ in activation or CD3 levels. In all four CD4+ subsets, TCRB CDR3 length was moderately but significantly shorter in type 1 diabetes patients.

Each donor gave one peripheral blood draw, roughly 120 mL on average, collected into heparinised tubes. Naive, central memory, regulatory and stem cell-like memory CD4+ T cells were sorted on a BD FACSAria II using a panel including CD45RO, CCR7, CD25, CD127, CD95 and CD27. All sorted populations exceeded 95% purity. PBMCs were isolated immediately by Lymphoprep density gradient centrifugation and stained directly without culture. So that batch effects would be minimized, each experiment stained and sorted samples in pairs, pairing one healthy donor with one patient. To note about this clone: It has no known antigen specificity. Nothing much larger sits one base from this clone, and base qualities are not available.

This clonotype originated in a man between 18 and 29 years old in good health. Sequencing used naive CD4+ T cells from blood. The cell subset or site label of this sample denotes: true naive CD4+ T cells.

The CDR3 here reads CASSLIPGKAFF. At the DNA level, the sequence is TGTGCCAGCAGCTTAATCCCGGGGAAGGCTTTCTTT. The sequence is built from TRBV7-2 and TRBJ1-1; the D gene identity is not certain. A distance of 12 bases separates the germline ends of V and J, which lose 2 bases and 11 bases respectively. From cysteine to phenylalanine, the CDR3 is 12 amino acids long. The kept DNA is CDR3 alone, 36 bases in frame from the first base. CDR1 and CDR2, per the germline V gene, are SGHTA and FQGNSA.